This TCR beta chain was sequenced for a study of shared clonotypes between healthy human individuals. Naive CD8 cells comprised CD45RO-negative, CCR7-positively selected cells, excluding terminally differentiated effector memory CD45RA+ cells. Trimming took 7 bases from V and 5 from J, leaving 11 bases between them. The V gene's germline CDR1 is LNHDA and CDR2 SQIVND (reference sequence). The CDR3 is made up of 12 amino acids. Sequencing used immunoSEQ multiplex PCR; TCRdb keeps in-frame clones, though not all of them. In the table there are 2 million to 2.5 million clones, about 92% of which are singletons. Worth noting for this clone: Its antigen is unidentified.

Whole-study results and caveats: Inspection by rarefaction showed sorted-subset sequencing to be incomplete despite large depth.

This sequence joins TRBV19 and TRBJ1-2, with unresolved D. The receptor was isolated from a young man in good health. Some clones in this sample may be carry-over from other donors' samples. Sequenced input: naive CD8+ T cells from PBMCs. This CDR3 is CASTESRYGYTF. Here the CDR3 DNA reads TGTGCCAGTACAGAGTCGCGGTATGGCTACACCTTC.